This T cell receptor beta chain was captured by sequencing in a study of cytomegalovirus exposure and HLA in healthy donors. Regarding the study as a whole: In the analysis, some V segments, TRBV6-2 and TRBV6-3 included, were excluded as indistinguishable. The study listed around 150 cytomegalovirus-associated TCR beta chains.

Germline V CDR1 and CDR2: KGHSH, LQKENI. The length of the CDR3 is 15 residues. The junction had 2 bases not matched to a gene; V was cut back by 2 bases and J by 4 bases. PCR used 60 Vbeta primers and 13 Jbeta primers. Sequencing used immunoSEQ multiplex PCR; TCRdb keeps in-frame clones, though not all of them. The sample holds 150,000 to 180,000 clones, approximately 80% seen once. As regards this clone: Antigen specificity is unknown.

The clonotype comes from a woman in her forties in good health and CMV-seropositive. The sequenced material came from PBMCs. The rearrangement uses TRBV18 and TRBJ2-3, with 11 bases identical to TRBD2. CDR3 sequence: CASSPRLAGPDTQYF. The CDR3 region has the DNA TGTGCCAGCTCACCAAGACTAGCGGGGCCAGATACGCAGTATTTT.